These 24 T cell receptor beta chains were all obtained from the same sample, sequenced in a study of blood T cells in healthy people across ages. Together with a sample-barcoded 5' primer, a J-beta primer mix was included in a second PCR lasting about 6 to 11 cycles. TCRdb re-derived calls from the 5' RACE reads in MiXCR, one entry per CDR3 protein. The profile shows about 810,000 distinct CDR3 sequences, roughly 35% of them singletons. Sequenced: blood. All receptors derive from a man between 18 and 35 years old in good health.

In its sample, this clonotype was seen many times. This chain connects TRBV12-3 or TRBV12-4 to TRBJ2-3; TRBD1 aligns across 8 bases. The V and J ends lost 6 bases and 4 bases, in that order; junction bases with no gene match: 3. The CDR3 runs to 13 residues. The CDR3 DNA follows: TGTGCCAGCAGAGCAGGGGGCCCAGATACGCAGTATTTT. Translation: CASRAGGPDTQYF.

On this clonotype: At one end the junction does not follow the germline gene, possibly because of a read error. The rearrangement links TRBV12-3 or TRBV12-4 to TRBJ1-5; 10 bases match TRBD1. This CDR3 is built from 15 residues. CDR3 in amino acids: CASSQTGGRKQPQHF. The CDR3 DNA reads TGTGCCAGCAGCCAGACAGGGGGCCGCAAACAGCCCCAGCATTTT.

Turning to this clonotype: The likely explanation is a read error, given a far larger clone one base away. The chain uses TRBV7-2 and TRBJ2-1, with D possibly matching TRBD1 (5 bases). The CDR3 runs 13 residues. Germline values: CDR1 SGHTA, CDR2 FQGNSA. Trimming took 0 bases from V and 13 from J, leaving 13 bases between them. Written as DNA, the CDR3 is TGTGCCAGCAGCTTAGCCGGACAAGAGACCCAGTTCTTC. It yields the protein CASSLAGQETQFF.

This clonotype was counted a few times. The chain has TRBV4-2 and TRBJ2-1; D unclear. V shed 0 bases and J shed 2 bases, with 11 bases lying between them. CDR3 length equals 16 residues. Germline V gene sequence: CDR1 LGHNA, CDR2 YNFKEQ. DNA of the CDR3: TGTGCCAGCAGCCAAGACCGGGCGGCCACCTACAATGAGCAGTTCTTC. It yields the protein CASSQDRAATYNEQFF.

The CDR3, as DNA: TGTGCCAGCAGTACAGGGATATACGAGCAGTACTTC. Its protein product is CASSTGIYEQYF. The chain uses TRBV7-2 and TRBJ2-5; D is perhaps TRBD1 (6 bases). Gene TRBJ2-7 matches the end of the DNA better, so the J call may be wrong. There are 12 residues in the CDR3. CDR1 is SGHTA, CDR2 FQGNSA, per germline.

The chain couples TRBV20-1 to TRBJ1-4, with a tentative D call TRBD1 (6 bases). The length of the CDR3 is 15 residues. Deletions cut 2 bases from V and 3 bases from J, with 13 bases between. Germline lookup yields CDR1 DFQATT and CDR2 SNEGSKA (reference sequence). Here the CDR3 reads CSARPLGGSNEKLFF. In DNA, the CDR3 is TGCAGTGCTAGACCCTTAGGGGGGTCTAATGAAAAACTGTTTTTT.

The chain employs TRBV4-2 and TRBJ1-5; the D gene is possibly TRBD1 (5 bases). V was trimmed by 2 bases and J by 5 bases, leaving 10 bases between them. This CDR3 has 14 residues. Germline CDR1 is LGHNA and CDR2 is YNFKEQ. This chain's CDR3 is CASSQTGIHQPQHF. CDR3 DNA sequence: TGTGCCAGCAGCCAAACAGGAATTCATCAGCCCCAGCATTTT.

This clonotype was seen at least ten times. This sequence joins TRBV7-9 and TRBJ2-5, with unresolved D. The germline V gene encodes CDR1 SEHNR and CDR2 FQNEAQ (reference sequence). The CDR3 spans 16 residues. Trimming removed 2 bases from V and 11 bases from J, with 24 bases in between. The CDR3 DNA reads as TGTGCCAGCAGCTTAATAGGCCAGTCGTTGAGGAATGAGCAGTACTTC. It is translated as CASSLIGQSLRNEQYF.

As concerns this clonotype: This may be a read error, as it is one base from a much larger clone. The rearrangement joins TRBV6-2 or TRBV6-3 to TRBJ2-5; possibly TRBD1 or TRBD2 for D (5 bases each). The length of the CDR3 is 14 residues. Germline V lookup: CDR1 MNHEY, CDR2 SVGEGT. The V and J ends lost 10 bases and 0 bases respectively, with 15 bases between them. This chain's CDR3 is CATSGTTYQETQYF. CDR3 nucleotides: TGTGCCACCTCAGGGACGACTTACCAAGAGACCCAGTACTTC.

This clonotype has more than one count but fewer than ten. The rearrangement uses TRBV4-1 and TRBJ1-2, with 7 bases identical to TRBD1. Germline CDR1 and CDR2: MGHRA and YSYEKL. The CDR3 length is 16 residues. Trimming at V came to 3 bases and at J to 1 base, leaving 8 bases not matched to a gene. The CDR3, as DNA: TGCGCCAGCAGCCACCCTAGGACAGGAGATAACTATGGCTACACCTTC. Translating it yields CASSHPRTGDNYGYTF.

The J gene is TRBJ1-4, the V gene TRBV6-5; D gene ambiguous. The CDR3 spans 15 residues. The V end lost 5 bases, the J end lost 7 bases, and 17 bases lay between the germline ends. In germline, CDR1 is MNHEY, CDR2 SVGAGI. CDR3 in amino acids: CASSPEEGRSEKLFF. The CDR3 nucleotides read TGTGCCAGCAGTCCCGAGGAAGGGAGGAGTGAAAAACTGTTTTTT.

This clonotype was seen ten or more times. The V gene is TRBV27, the J gene TRBJ2-3; possibly TRBD2 for D (5 bases). V lost 3 bases to trimming and J lost 0 bases, with 13 bases between them. This CDR3 comprises 16 residues. Germline V gene data show CDR1 as MNHEY and CDR2 as SMNVEV (reference sequence). CDR3 in amino acids: CASSFYSRTSTDTQYF. CDR3 DNA: TGTGCCAGCAGTTTTTACAGCAGGACTAGCACAGATACGCAGTATTTT.

This clonotype was observed a few times. V usage is TRBV15 and J usage is TRBJ2-7; maybe TRBD1 (5 bases). The CDR3 loop spans 16 amino acids. Germline values: CDR1 LNHNV, CDR2 YYDKDF (reference sequence). Deletions cut 0 bases from V and 7 bases from J, with 19 bases between. The DNA of the CDR3 is TGTGCCACCAGCAGAGATCTGAACGTCCAGACAGTGGAGCAGTACTTC. Amino acids: CATSRDLNVQTVEQYF. The whole variable domain, remainder taken from reference TRBV15 and TRBJ2-7, is DAMVIQNPRYQVTQFGKPVTLSCSQTLNHNVMYWYQQKSSQAPKLLFHYYDKDFNNEADTPDNFQSRRPNTSFCFLDIRSPGLGDTAMYLCATSRDLNVQTVEQYFGPGTRLTVT.

This clonotype was found a few times. The chain links TRBV2 to TRBJ1-2; D call uncertain. The CDR3 is made up of 15 amino acids. Trimming stripped 2 bases from V and 7 bases from J, with 17 bases between. The V gene's germline CDR1 is SNHLY and CDR2 FYNNEI. As DNA, the CDR3 is TGTGCCAGCAGTGAATTGAGGGAAAATAATGGTGGCTACACCTTC. Translating it yields CASSELRENNGGYTF.

This clonotype was observed many times. The chain joins TRBV28 to TRBJ2-1; a weak D match, TRBD2 (5 bases). The germline V gene has CDR1 MDHEN and CDR2 SYDVKM. CDR3 length: 16 amino acids. V gave up 3 bases and J gave up 1 base, with 13 bases separating them. The CDR3, as DNA: TGTGCCAGCAGTTTGCCTTCCGGGATTTCCTACAATGAGCAGTTCTTC. Amino acid sequence: CASSLPSGISYNEQFF. Full variable domain (remainder filled in from reference TRBV28 and TRBJ2-1): DVKVTQSSRYLVKRTGEKVFLECVQDMDHENMFWYRQDPGLGLRLIYFSYDVKMKEKGDIPEGYSVSREKKERFSLILESASTNQTSMYLCASSLPSGISYNEQFFGPGTRLTVL.

The chain combines TRBV9 with TRBJ1-3; D gene unclear. Germline V gives CDR1 SGDLS, CDR2 YYNGEE. V lost 0 bases and J lost 4, with 8 bases in between. The CDR3 is made up of 14 amino acids. The CDR3 spells CASSVERVGNTIYF. The CDR3 DNA is TGTGCCAGCAGCGTAGAAAGAGTCGGAAACACCATATATTTT.

This clonotype was seen a handful of times. This sequence joins TRBV7-9 and TRBJ2-1; 14 bases map to TRBD2. Germline V CDR1 and CDR2: SEHNR, FQNEAQ (reference sequence). Trimming cost V 7 bases and J 4 bases; bases outside gene matches: 9. This CDR3 region has 17 residues. Written as DNA, the CDR3 is TGTGCCAGCACCCCGGCTCGGACTAGCGGGGGGTACAATGAGCAGTTCTTC. This translates into CASTPARTSGGYNEQFF.

This clonotype has a handful of counts. The gene calls are TRBV12-3 or TRBV12-4 and TRBJ1-1; D perhaps matches TRBD1 (5 bases). CDR3 length equals 14 residues. The germline V and J ends were trimmed by 5 bases and 1 base, with 11 bases remaining between them. The CDR3 nucleotides are TGTGCCAGCAGTCACTTAGACAGGAACACTGAAGCTTTCTTT. It encodes CASSHLDRNTEAFF.

The chain employs TRBV6-2 or TRBV6-3 and TRBJ1-1; D call uncertain. Deletions cut 0 bases from V and 9 bases from J, with 11 bases between. This CDR3 is built from 13 residues. CDR1 and CDR2 (germline): MNHEY, SVGEGT. The CDR3 sequence is CASSYSGKLQAFF. In DNA, the CDR3 is TGTGCCAGCAGTTACTCGGGTAAACTTCAAGCTTTCTTT.

A remark on this clonotype: A much larger clone is a single base away; this may be a read error. The chain has TRBV29-1 and TRBJ2-5; 8 bases line up with TRBD1. The J call may not be correct, given that the DNA end is closer to TRBJ2-7. CDR1 and CDR2 (germline): SQVTM, ANQGSEA. The CDR3 covers 18 residues. The CDR3 sequence: CSVGIEGRGHHTSYEQYF. Written as DNA, the CDR3 is TGCAGCGTTGGAATCGAGGGCAGGGGGCATCATACCTCCTACGAGCAGTACTTC.

On this clonotype itself: This may be a read error, as it is one base from a much larger clone. This chain uses TRBV12-3 or TRBV12-4 with TRBJ2-7; D is unclear. The end of the DNA fits TRBJ2-4 better, so the J call may be wrong. This CDR3 spans 12 amino acids. CDR3 in DNA: TGTGCCTGCAGTTCTGCCAAAAACATTCAGTACTTC. This codes for CACSSAKNIQYF.

This clonotype was counted at least ten times. The chain has TRBV12-3 or TRBV12-4 and TRBJ1-5, with a possible D match to TRBD1 (5 bases). Trimming took 3 bases from V and 6 from J, leaving 21 bases between them. CDR3 size: 17 residues. The CDR3 DNA follows: TGTGCCAGCAGTTTCTCTGAAGGGGTGGTATATCGTCAGCCCCAGCATTTT. It codes for CASSFSEGVVYRQPQHF.

This chain's CDR3 is CSARDRDRAYNEQYF. CDR3 in DNA: TGCAGTGCTAGAGACCGGGACCGAGCCTACAATGAGCAGTACTTC. The chain combines TRBV20-1 with TRBJ2-5; D may correspond to TRBD1 or TRBD2 (5 bases each). The CDR3 is 15 amino acids. The V end lost 0 bases, the J end lost 11 bases, and 22 bases lay between the germline ends. From germline, CDR1 is DFQATT and CDR2 SNEGSKA (reference sequence).

A few counts support this clonotype. The genes are TRBV10-3 and TRBJ1-2; D gene ambiguous. The CDR3 runs to 12 residues. V was clipped by 6 bases and J by 5 bases, with 10 bases between them. Looked up from germline, CDR1 is ENHRY and CDR2 is SYGVKD. Written as DNA, the CDR3 is TGTGCCATCAGGCAGAACACTTATGGCTACACCTTC. Its translation: CAIRQNTYGYTF.